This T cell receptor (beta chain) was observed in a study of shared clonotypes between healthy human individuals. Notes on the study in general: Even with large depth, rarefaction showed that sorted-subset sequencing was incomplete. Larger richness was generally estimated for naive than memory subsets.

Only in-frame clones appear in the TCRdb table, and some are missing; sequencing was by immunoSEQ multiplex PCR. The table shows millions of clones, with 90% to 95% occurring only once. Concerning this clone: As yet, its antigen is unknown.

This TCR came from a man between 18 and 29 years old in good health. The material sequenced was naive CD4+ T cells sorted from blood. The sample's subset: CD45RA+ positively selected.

The DNA for the CDR3 is TGCAGCGTTTGGTTTGGGCCAGGGATACCCGGGGAGCTGTTTTTT. Its protein product is CSVWFGPGIPGELFF. This chain links TRBV29-1 with TRBJ2-2, with D possibly matching TRBD1 (5 bases). In germline, CDR1 is SQVTM, CDR2 ANQGSEA. CDR3 size: 15 residues. The V gene lost 5 bases and the J gene lost 6 bases, with 19 bases spanning the gap.